This TCR beta chain was profiled in a study of read filtering for tumor transcriptome and immune sequencing. Study summary: Patients were around 17 male and some 13 female, mean age 65.9 years, range 47 to 80.

Between the trimmed V and J ends, which lost 3 bases and 6 bases, there was a span of 13 bases. Germline V gene sequence: CDR1 SGHAT, CDR2 FQNNGV. This CDR3 has 14 amino acids. The library was built from around 380 ng RNA with molecular barcoded adaptors for alpha/delta and beta/gamma chains. TCRdb re-derived calls from the reads in MiXCR, one entry per CDR3 protein. Altogether 30,000 to 40,000 distinct CDR3 sequences are present, about an eighth being singletons, with the ten largest covering about 35%. This clonotype was counted ten times or more. The sequence was obtained from a donor aged 40 or older with multiple myeloma. The V gene is TRBV11-2, the J gene TRBJ2-3, with D perhaps TRBD2 (6 bases). The material sequenced was a population of CD138-negative cells sorted from bone marrow. The CDR3 region has the DNA TGTGCCAGCAGCTTCACGCGGGGTGGGGATACGCAGTATTTT. The encoded protein is CASSFTRGGDTQYF.